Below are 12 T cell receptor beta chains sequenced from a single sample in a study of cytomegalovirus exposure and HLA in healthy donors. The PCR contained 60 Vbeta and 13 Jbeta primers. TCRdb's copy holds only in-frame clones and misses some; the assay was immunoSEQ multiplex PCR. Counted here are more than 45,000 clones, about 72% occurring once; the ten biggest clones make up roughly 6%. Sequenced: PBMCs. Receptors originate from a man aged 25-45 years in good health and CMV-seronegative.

CDR3 loop: CASAINGQPGAFF. As DNA, the CDR3 is TGTGCCAGCGCCATTAATGGACAGCCAGGGGCTTTCTTT. This chain connects TRBV4-2 to TRBJ1-1; TRBD1 is a possible D gene (6 bases). From germline, CDR1 is LGHNA and CDR2 YNFKEQ. V was cut by 8 bases and J by 11 bases, with 21 bases left in between. The length of the CDR3 is 13 residues.

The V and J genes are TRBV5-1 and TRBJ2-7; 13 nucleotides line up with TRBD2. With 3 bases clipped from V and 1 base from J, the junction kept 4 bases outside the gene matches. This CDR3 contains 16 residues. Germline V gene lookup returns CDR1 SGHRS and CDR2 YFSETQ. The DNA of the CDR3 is TGCGCCAGCAGCTATGGACTAGCGGGAGCATCCTACGAGCAGTACTTC. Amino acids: CASSYGLAGASYEQYF.

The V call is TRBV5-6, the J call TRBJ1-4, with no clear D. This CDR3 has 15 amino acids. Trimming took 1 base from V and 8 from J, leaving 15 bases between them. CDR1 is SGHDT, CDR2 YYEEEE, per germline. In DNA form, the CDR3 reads TGTGCCAGCAGCTTGTTTGGAGTTGATTTCGAAAAACTGTTTTTT. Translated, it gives CASSLFGVDFEKLFF.

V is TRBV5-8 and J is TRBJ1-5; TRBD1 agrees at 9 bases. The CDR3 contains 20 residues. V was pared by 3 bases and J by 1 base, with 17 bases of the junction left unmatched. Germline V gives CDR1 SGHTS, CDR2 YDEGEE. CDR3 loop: CASSYLDGTGIDTSNQPQHF. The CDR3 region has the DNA TGTGCCAGCAGCTACCTAGACGGGACAGGGATTGATACGAGCAATCAGCCCCAGCATTTT.

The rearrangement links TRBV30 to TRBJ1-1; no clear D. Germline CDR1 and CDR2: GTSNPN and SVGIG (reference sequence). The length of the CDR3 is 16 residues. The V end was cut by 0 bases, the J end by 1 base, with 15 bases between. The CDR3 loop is CAWSVRLSAQNTEAFF. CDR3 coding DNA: TGTGCCTGGAGTGTAAGACTCAGTGCCCAGAACACTGAAGCTTTCTTT.

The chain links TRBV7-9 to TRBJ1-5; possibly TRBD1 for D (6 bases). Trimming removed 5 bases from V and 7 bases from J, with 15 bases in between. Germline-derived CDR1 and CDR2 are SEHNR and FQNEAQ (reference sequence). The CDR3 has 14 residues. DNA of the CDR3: TGTGCCAGCAGCCCACAGGGTTGGCGGCAGCCCCAGCATTTT. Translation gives CASSPQGWRQPQHF.

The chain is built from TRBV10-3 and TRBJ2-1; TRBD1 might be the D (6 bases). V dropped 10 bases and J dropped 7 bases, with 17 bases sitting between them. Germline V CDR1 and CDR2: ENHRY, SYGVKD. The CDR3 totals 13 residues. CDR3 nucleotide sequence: TGTGCCACCAGAGGCGACAGGAAAAATGAGCAGTTCTTC. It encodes CATRGDRKNEQFF.

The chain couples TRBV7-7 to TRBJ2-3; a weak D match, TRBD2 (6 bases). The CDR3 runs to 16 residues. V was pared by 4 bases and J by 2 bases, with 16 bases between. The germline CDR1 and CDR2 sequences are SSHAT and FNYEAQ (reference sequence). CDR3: CASSSGPGVNTDTQYF. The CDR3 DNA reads TGTGCCAGCAGCTCGGGGCCGGGAGTTAACACAGATACGCAGTATTTT.

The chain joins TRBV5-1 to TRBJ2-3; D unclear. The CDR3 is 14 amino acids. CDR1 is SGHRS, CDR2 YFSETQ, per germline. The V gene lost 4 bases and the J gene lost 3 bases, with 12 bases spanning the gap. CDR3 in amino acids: CASSVAHRTDTQYF. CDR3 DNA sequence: TGCGCCAGCAGCGTTGCTCATCGGACAGATACGCAGTATTTT.

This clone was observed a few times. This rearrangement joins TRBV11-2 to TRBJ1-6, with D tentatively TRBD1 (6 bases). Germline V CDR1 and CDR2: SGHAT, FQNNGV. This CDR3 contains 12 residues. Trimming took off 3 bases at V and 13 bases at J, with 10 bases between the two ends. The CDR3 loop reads CASSLARGPLHF. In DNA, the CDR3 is TGTGCCAGCAGCTTGGCCAGGGGTCCCCTCCACTTT.

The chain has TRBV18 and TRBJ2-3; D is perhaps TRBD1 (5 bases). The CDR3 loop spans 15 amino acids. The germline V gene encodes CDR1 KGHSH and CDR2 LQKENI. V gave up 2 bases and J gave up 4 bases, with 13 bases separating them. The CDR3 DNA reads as TGTGCCAGCTCACCAGTTGCAGGGCTGGCAGATACGCAGTATTTT. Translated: CASSPVAGLADTQYF.

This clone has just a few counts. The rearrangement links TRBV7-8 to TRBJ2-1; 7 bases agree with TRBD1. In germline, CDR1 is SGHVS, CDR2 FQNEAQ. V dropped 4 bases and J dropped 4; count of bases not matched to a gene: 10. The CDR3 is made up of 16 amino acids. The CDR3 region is CASSWKDRRRYNEQFF. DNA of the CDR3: TGTGCCAGCAGCTGGAAGGACAGGCGAAGGTACAATGAGCAGTTCTTC.